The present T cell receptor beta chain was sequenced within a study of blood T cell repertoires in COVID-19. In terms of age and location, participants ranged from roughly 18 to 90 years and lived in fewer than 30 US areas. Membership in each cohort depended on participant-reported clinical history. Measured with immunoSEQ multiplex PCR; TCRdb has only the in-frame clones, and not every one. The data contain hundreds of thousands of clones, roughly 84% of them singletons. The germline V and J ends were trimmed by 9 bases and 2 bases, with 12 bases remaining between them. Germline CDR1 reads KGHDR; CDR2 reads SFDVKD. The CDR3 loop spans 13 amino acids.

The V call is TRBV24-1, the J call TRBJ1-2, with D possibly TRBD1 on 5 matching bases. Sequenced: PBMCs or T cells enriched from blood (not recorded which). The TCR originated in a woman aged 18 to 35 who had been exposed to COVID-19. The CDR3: CATGETVNYGYTF. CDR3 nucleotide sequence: TGTGCCACCGGAGAGACAGTAAACTATGGCTACACCTTC.